Listed below are T cell receptor beta chains from one sample, sequenced in a study of OX40 agonist ivuxolimab in advanced cancers. Repertoires were generated with immunoSEQ multiplex PCR, while TCRdb's copy carries only in-frame clones and drops some. The repertoire has about 27,000 clones, roughly 85% of them found once; the top ten carry around 50%. The sample was CD4+ or CD8+ T cells sorted from blood, taken in a trial of the OX40 agonist ivuxolimab. All receptors derive from an adult with an advanced solid tumor such as melanoma, head and neck, liver or kidney cancer. The CDR3 runs from the conserved cysteine through the conserved F or W. The order of the fields is J gene, V gene, clone size, CDR3 protein. Clone size is shown for a subset of rows, as once, few, many or a class of expanded clone.

j_gene: TRBJ2-4; v_gene: TRBV27; abundance: NA; CDR3aa: CASRGIGNIQYF
j_gene: TRBJ2-3; v_gene: TRBV15; abundance: NA; CDR3aa: CATSSLTDTQYF
j_gene: TRBJ2-1; v_gene: TRBV9; abundance: NA; CDR3aa: CASSPSNRLAGGPRLKDEQFF
j_gene: TRBJ2-7; v_gene: TRBV5-4; abundance: few; CDR3aa: CASSARDISYEQYF
j_gene: TRBJ2-7; v_gene: TRBV27; abundance: NA; CDR3aa: CASSFLFPTGTYEQYF
j_gene: TRBJ1-1; v_gene: TRBV5-5; abundance: once; CDR3aa: CASSLMTGRGTEAFF
j_gene: TRBJ2-7; v_gene: TRBV15; abundance: once; CDR3aa: CATSRPWTGSSYEQYF
j_gene: TRBJ1-2; v_gene: TRBV27; abundance: NA; CDR3aa: CASRDRGLGYTF
j_gene: TRBJ2-1; v_gene: TRBV4-1; abundance: NA; CDR3aa: CASSQGVLGDYEQFF
j_gene: TRBJ2-1; v_gene: TRBV5-1; abundance: once; CDR3aa: CASSWTSGSNEQFF
j_gene: TRBJ1-3; v_gene: TRBV15; abundance: NA; CDR3aa: CATSRGTGNTIYF
j_gene: TRBJ2-7; v_gene: TRBV30; abundance: NA; CDR3aa: CAWRDRVPYEQYF
j_gene: TRBJ2-7; v_gene: TRBV28; abundance: NA; CDR3aa: CASSLRAEQYF
j_gene: TRBJ2-7; v_gene: TRBV6-5; abundance: NA; CDR3aa: CASSYSQGHFYEQYF
j_gene: TRBJ1-4; v_gene: TRBV2; abundance: NA; CDR3aa: CASSNEKLFF
j_gene: TRBJ1-1; v_gene: TRBV19; abundance: NA; CDR3aa: CASRSGNTEAFF
j_gene: TRBJ2-7; v_gene: TRBV6-1; abundance: NA; CDR3aa: CASSETGAYEQYF
j_gene: TRBJ1-2; v_gene: TRBV7-9; abundance: few; CDR3aa: CASSSRLTGDYGYTF
j_gene: TRBJ1-2; v_gene: TRBV27; abundance: NA; CDR3aa: CASSLKGSYGYTF
j_gene: TRBJ2-7; v_gene: TRBV27; abundance: NA; CDR3aa: CASSSYPQGSQLPYF
j_gene: TRBJ1-4; v_gene: TRBV28; abundance: NA; CDR3aa: CASRDRVVFQGSNEKLFF
j_gene: TRBJ2-3; v_gene: TRBV10-1; abundance: NA; CDR3aa: CASSAIDTDTQYF
j_gene: TRBJ2-7; v_gene: TRBV19; abundance: NA; CDR3aa: CASSMASGGWFGEQYF
j_gene: TRBJ2-7; v_gene: TRBV9; abundance: once; CDR3aa: CASSVFQQGLVEQYF
j_gene: TRBJ2-1; v_gene: TRBV7-9; abundance: NA; CDR3aa: CASTPGLAKNEQFF
j_gene: TRBJ2-3; v_gene: TRBV7-9; abundance: NA; CDR3aa: CASSSWTDTSTDTQYF
j_gene: TRBJ2-3; v_gene: TRBV7-7; abundance: NA; CDR3aa: CASSLGTGRGTDTQYF
j_gene: TRBJ2-5; v_gene: TRBV21-1; abundance: NA; CDR3aa: CASSKVRGRAGETQYF
j_gene: TRBJ1-5; v_gene: TRBV18; abundance: NA; CDR3aa: CASSPEGQFSNQPQHF
j_gene: TRBJ2-1; v_gene: TRBV4-3; abundance: NA; CDR3aa: CASSQWSNEGNEQFF
j_gene: TRBJ1-4; v_gene: TRBV4-1; abundance: NA; CDR3aa: CASSPLLRDRGEKLFF
j_gene: TRBJ2-3; v_gene: TRBV4-1; abundance: NA; CDR3aa: CASSQTIGGPDTDTQYF
j_gene: TRBJ1-4; v_gene: TRBV10-3; abundance: NA; CDR3aa: CAISDLKDPNEKLFF
j_gene: TRBJ2-1; v_gene: TRBV28; abundance: NA; CDR3aa: CASSSGLRGNEQFF
j_gene: TRBJ2-3; v_gene: TRBV5-6; abundance: medium-sized; CDR3aa: CASSSWDNTQYF
j_gene: TRBJ2-7; v_gene: TRBV5-4; abundance: NA; CDR3aa: CASSATGGVYEQYF
j_gene: TRBJ2-5; v_gene: TRBV7-9; abundance: NA; CDR3aa: CASSLGLETQYF
j_gene: TRBJ2-6; v_gene: TRBV9; abundance: NA; CDR3aa: CASSVGGAGANVLTF
j_gene: TRBJ2-1; v_gene: TRBV27; abundance: once; CDR3aa: CASSLAGGSYNEQFF
j_gene: TRBJ1-1; v_gene: TRBV28; abundance: once; CDR3aa: CASSSTPGRPNTEAFF
j_gene: TRBJ2-1; v_gene: TRBV10-1; abundance: NA; CDR3aa: CASSESLRNEQFF
j_gene: TRBJ2-3; v_gene: TRBV7-3; abundance: NA; CDR3aa: CASSLTSSPTDTQYF